The entry that follows covers one T cell receptor beta chain sequence. There is no known antigen for this receptor. Base-call qualities are not available, and no considerably larger clone is one nucleotide away. The sample belongs to a study of response to subunit inactivated influenza vaccine (dated by TCRdb to 2016 to 2019). Background for the entire study: Deep quantitative T cell receptor repertoire profiling was used in the study to track responses to a trivalent subunit inactivated influenza vaccine. Study-wide findings and limitations: It was suggested by the authors that each seasonal influenza vaccination may recruit only a limited number of new T cells.

The trim is 1 base for V and 3 bases for J, with a gap of 9 bases between the germline ends. Sequences LNHNV (CDR1) and YYDKDF (CDR2) are obtained from the germline V gene (reference sequence). From the cysteine through the phenylalanine, the CDR3 covers 14 amino acids. The sequence is cut down to CDR3 DNA, 42 bases in frame from base 1. The library came from RT-PCR. Sequenced on an Illumina HiSeq 2500. Using fastp at Q25 and MiXCR, TCRdb reprocessed the public reads and kept productive beta chains. A single entry per CDR3 protein holds the most common genes and DNA from its merged rows. The sample table holds around 750,000 distinct CDR3 sequences, of which 21% were seen once. Roughly 10% of the sample goes to the ten largest clones.

The sequence is built from TRBV15 and TRBJ1-1, with the D gene not confidently named. The sequencing here drew on PBMCs from blood, taken about 5 days after vaccination. The TCR sequence derives from a man aged 50-59 years who received an inactivated influenza vaccine. Donor details come from another sample of the same person, matched by shared clones. The CDR3 protein is CATSRGDSDTEAFF. The bases are TGTGCCACCAGCAGAGGCGATTCCGACACTGAAGCTTTCTTT.